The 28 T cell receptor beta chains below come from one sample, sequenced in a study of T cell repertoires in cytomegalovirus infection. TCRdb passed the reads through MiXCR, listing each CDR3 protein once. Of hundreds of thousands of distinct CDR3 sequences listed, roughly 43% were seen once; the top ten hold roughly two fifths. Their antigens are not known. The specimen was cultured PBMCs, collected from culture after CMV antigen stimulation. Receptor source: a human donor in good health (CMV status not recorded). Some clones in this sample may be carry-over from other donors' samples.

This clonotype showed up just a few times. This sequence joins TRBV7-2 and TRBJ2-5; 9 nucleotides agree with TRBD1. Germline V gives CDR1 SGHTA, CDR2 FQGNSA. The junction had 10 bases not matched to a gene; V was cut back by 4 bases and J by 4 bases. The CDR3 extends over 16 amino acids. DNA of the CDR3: TGTGCCAGCAGCTCCGGTTTGGGACAGGGAATAGAGACCCAGTACTTC. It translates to CASSSGLGQGIETQYF.

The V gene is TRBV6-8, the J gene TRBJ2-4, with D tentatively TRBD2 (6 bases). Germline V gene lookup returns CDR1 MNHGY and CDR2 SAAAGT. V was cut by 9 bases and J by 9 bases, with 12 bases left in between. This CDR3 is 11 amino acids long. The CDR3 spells CASILGSIQYF. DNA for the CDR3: TGTGCCAGTATTCTCGGGAGCATTCAGTACTTC.

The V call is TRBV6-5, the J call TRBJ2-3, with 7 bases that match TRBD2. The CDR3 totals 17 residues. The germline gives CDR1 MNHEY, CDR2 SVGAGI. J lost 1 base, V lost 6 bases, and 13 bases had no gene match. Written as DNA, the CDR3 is TGTGCCAGCAGCTCCGTTGGGGGGGGTTTGGGCACAGATACGCAGTATTTT. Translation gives CASSSVGGGLGTDTQYF.

The CDR3, as DNA: TGTGCCAGCCTCCGACTAGGTTACAATGAGCAGTTCTTC. It specifies CASLRLGYNEQFF. The rearrangement links TRBV27 to TRBJ2-1; D perhaps matches TRBD2 (6 bases). V was pared by 8 bases and J by 4 bases, with 12 bases between. The CDR3 has 13 amino acids. Germline CDR1 MNHEY, CDR2 SMNVEV (reference sequence).

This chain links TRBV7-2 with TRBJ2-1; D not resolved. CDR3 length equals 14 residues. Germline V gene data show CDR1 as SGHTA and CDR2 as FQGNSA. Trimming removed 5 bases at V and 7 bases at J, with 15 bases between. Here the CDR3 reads CASSQAWQFNEQFF. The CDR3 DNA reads TGTGCCAGCAGCCAGGCCTGGCAGTTTAATGAGCAGTTCTTC.

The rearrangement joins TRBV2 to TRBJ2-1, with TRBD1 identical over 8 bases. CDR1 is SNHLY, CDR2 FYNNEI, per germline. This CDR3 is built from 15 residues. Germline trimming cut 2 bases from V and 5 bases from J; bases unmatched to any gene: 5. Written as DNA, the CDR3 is TGTGCCAGCAGTGAAAAGAGACAGGGGAACAATGAGCAGTTCTTC. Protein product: CASSEKRQGNNEQFF.

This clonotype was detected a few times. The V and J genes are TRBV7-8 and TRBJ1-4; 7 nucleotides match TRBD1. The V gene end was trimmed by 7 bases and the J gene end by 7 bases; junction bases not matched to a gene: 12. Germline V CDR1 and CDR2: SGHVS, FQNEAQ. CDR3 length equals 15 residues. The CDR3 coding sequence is TGTGCCAGCACCCTAGAGGGGGCAAGGGGTGAAAAACTGTTTTTT. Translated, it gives CASTLEGARGEKLFF. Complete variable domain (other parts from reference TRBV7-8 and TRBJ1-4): GAGVSQSPRYKVAKRGQDVALRCDPISGHVSLFWYQQALGQGPEFLTYFQNEAQLDKSGLPSDRFFAERPEGSVSTLKIQRTQQEDSAVYLCASTLEGARGEKLFFGSGTQLSVL.

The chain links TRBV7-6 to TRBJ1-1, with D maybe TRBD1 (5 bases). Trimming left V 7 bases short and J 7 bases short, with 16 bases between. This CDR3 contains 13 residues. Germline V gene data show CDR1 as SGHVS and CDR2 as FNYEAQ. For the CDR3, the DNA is TGTGCCAGCAACTCCAGGGAGGGCGATGAAGCTTTCTTT. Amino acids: CASNSREGDEAFF.

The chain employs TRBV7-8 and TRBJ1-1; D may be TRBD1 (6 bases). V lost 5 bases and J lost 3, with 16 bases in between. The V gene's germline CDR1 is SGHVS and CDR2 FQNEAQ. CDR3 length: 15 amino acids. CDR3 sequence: CASSPLRGTYTEAFF. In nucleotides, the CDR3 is TGTGCCAGCAGCCCCCTGAGGGGGACGTACACTGAAGCTTTCTTT.

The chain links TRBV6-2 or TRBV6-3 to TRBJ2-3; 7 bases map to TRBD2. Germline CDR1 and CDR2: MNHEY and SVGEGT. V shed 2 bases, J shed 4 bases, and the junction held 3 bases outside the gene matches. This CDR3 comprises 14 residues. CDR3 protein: CASSYPGRADTQYF. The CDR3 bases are TGTGCCAGCAGTTACCCAGGGAGGGCAGATACGCAGTATTTT.

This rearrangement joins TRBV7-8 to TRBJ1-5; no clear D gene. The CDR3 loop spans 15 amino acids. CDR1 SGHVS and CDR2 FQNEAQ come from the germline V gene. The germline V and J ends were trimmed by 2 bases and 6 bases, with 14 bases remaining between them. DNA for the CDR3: TGTGCCAGCAGCTTAACGGCAGGCTCAATTCAGCCCCAGCATTTT. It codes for CASSLTAGSIQPQHF.

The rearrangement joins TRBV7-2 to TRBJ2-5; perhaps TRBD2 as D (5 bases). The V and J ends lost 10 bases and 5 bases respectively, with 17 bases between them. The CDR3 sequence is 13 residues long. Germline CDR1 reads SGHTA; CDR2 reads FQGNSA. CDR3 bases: TGTGCCACCACGGACTCAATCGGGGAGACCCAGTACTTC. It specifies CATTDSIGETQYF.

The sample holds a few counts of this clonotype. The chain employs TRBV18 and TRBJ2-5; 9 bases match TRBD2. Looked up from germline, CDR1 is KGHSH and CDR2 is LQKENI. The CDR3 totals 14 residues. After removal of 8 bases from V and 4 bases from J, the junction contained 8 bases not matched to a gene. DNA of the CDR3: TGTGCCAGCACTTCCGGGACTAGCAGAGAGACCCAGTACTTC. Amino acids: CASTSGTSRETQYF.

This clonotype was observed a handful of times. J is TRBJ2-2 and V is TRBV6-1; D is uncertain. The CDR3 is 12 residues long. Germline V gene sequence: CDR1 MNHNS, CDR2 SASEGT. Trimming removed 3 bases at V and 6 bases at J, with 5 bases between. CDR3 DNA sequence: TGTGCCAGCAGTGAGTGGGCCGGGGAGCTGTTTTTT. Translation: CASSEWAGELFF.

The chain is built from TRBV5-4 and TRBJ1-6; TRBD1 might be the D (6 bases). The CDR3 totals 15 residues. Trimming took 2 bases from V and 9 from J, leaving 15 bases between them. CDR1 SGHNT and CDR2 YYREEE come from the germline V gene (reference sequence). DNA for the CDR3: TGTGCCAGCAGCTTCGGACAGCTTGTTACTTCACCCCTCCACTTT. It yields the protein CASSFGQLVTSPLHF. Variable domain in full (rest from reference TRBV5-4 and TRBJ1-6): ETGVTQSPTHLIKTRGQQVTLRCSSQSGHNTVSWYQQALGQGPQFIFQYYREEENGRGNFPPRFSGLQFPNYSSELNVNALELDDSALYLCASSFGQLVTSPLHFGNGTRLTVT.

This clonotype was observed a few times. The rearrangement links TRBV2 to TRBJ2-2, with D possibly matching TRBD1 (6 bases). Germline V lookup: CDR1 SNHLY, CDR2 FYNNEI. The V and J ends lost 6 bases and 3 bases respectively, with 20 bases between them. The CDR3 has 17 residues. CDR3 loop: CASSRNAPGADTGELFF. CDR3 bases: TGTGCCAGCAGCAGAAATGCCCCAGGGGCGGACACCGGGGAGCTGTTTTTT.

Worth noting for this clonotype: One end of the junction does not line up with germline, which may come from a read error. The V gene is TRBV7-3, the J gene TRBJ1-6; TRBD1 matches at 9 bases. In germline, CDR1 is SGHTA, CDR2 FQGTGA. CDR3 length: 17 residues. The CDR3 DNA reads TGTACCAGCAGCTCACACGATTGGACAGGGGTCGATTCACCCCTCCACTTT. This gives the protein CTSSSHDWTGVDSPLHF.

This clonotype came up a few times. The CDR3 loop reads CASSSGTQGEKLFF. CDR3 DNA sequence: TGTGCCAGCAGCTCGGGAACCCAGGGAGAAAAACTGTTTTTT. The rearrangement uses TRBV7-8 and TRBJ1-4, with D maybe TRBD1 (5 bases). Germline CDR1 is SGHVS and CDR2 is FQNEAQ. Trimming took 4 bases from V and 8 from J, leaving 14 bases between them. This CDR3 contains 14 residues.

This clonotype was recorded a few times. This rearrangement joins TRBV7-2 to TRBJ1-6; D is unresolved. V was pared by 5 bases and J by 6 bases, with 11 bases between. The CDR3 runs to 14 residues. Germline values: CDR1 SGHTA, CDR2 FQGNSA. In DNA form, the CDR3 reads TGTGCCAGCAGCCGACGTTCCATTAATTCACCCCTCCACTTT. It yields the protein CASSRRSINSPLHF. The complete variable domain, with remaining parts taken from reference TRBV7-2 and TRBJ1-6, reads GAGVSQSPSNKVTEKGKDVELRCDPISGHTALYWYRQSLGQGLEFLIYFQGNSAPDKSGLPSDRFSAERTGGSVSTLTIQRTQQEDSAVYLCASSRRSINSPLHFGNGTRLTVT.

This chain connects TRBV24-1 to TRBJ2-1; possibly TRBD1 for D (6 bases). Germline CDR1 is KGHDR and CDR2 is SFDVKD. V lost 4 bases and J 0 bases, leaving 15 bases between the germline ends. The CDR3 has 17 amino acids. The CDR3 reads CATSEQDRTSSYNEQFF. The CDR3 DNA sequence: TGTGCCACCAGTGAGCAAGACAGGACTTCCTCCTACAATGAGCAGTTCTTC.

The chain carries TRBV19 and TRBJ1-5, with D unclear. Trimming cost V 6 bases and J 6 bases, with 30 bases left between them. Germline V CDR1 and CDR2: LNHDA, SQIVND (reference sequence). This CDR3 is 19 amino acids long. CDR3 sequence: CASSIHNTRSTIYPQPQHF. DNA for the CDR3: TGTGCCAGTAGCATCCACAATACACGTTCTACGATCTACCCTCAGCCCCAGCATTTT.

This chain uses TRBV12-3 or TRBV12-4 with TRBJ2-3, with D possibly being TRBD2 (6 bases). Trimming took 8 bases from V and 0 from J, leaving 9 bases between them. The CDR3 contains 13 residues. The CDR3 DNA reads TGTGCCAGCGGAGGGTCCAGCACAGATACGCAGTATTTT. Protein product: CASGGSSTDTQYF.

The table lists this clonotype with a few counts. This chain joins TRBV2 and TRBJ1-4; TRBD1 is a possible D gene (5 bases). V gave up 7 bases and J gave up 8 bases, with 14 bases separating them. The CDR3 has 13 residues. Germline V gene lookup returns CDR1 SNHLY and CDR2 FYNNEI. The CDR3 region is CASIGAPGEKLFF. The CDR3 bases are TGTGCCAGCATAGGGGCCCCTGGCGAAAAACTGTTTTTT.

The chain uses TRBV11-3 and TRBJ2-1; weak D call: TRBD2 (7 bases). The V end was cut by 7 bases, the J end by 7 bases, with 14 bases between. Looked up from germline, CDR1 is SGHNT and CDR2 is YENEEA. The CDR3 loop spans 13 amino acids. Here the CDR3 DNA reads TGTGCCAGCACAAAGGGGGGGGCGAATGAGCAGTTCTTC. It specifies CASTKGGANEQFF. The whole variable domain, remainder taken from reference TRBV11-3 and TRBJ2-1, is EAGVVQSPRYKIIEKKQPVAFWCNPISGHNTLYWYLQNLGQGPELLIRYENEEAVDDSQLPKDRFSAERLKGVDSTLKIQPAELGDSAVYLCASTKGGANEQFFGPGTRLTVL.

The CDR3 DNA reads as TGTGCCAGCAGTACACCGGAGGGGACCATGAACACTGAAGCTTTCTTT. Residues: CASSTPEGTMNTEAFF. The chain is built from TRBV28 and TRBJ1-1; D is perhaps TRBD1 (5 bases). Trimming took off 5 bases at V and 0 bases at J, with 16 bases between the two ends. The germline CDR1 and CDR2 sequences are MDHEN and SYDVKM. The CDR3 loop spans 16 amino acids.

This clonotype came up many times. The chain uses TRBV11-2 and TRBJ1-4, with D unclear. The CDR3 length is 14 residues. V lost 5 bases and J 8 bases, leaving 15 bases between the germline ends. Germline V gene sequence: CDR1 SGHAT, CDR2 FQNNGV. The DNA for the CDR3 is TGTGCCAGCAGCGCCATGCGGGAGGGAGAAAAACTGTTTTTT. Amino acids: CASSAMREGEKLFF.

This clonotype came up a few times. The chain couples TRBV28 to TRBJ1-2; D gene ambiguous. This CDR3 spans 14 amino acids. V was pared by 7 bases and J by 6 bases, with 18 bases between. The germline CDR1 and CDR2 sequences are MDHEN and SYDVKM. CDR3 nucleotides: TGTGCCAGCACCCCGGATGGAATATTGGATGGCTACACCTTC. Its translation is CASTPDGILDGYTF.

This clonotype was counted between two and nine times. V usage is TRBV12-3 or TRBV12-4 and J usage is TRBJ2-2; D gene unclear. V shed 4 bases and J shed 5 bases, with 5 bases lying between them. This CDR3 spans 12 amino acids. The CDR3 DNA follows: TGTGCCAGCAGTTATTCAACCGGGGAGCTGTTTTTT. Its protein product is CASSYSTGELFF.